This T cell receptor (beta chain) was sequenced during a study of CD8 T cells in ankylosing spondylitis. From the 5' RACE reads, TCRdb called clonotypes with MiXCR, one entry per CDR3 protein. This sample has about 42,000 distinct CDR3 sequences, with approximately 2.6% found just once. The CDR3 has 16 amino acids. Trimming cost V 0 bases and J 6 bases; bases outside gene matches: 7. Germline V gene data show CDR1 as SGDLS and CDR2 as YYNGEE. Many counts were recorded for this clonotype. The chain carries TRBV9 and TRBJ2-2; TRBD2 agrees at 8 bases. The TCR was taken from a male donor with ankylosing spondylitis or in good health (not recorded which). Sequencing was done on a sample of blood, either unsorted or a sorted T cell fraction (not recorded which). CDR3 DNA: TGTGCCAGCAGCGTAGTTCCGGGAGGGCCGCCCGGGGAGCTGTTTTTT. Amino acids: CASSVVPGGPPGELFF.